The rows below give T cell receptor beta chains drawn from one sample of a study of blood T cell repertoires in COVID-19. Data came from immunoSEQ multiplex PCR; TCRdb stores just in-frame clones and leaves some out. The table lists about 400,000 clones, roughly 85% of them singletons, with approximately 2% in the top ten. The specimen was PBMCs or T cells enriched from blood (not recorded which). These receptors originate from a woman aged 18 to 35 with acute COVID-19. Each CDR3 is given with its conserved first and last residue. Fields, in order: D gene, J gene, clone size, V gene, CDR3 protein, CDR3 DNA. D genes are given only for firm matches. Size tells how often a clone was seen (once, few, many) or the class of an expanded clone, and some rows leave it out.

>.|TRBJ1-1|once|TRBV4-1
CASSQGPLTGTEAFF
TGCGCCAGCAGCCAAGGTCCTCTGACGGGCACTGAAGCTTTCTTT
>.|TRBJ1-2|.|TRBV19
CASTQSDSRMSAGYTF
TGTGCCAGTACTCAATCGGACAGTAGAATGTCGGCAGGCTACACCTTC
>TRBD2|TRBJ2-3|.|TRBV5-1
CASSRLAGPPDTQYF
TGCGCCAGCAGCCGACTAGCGGGGCCCCCGGATACGCAGTATTTT
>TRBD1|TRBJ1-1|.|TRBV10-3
CAISDEGAREAFF
TGTGCCATCAGTGACGAGGGGGCTCGAGAAGCTTTCTTT
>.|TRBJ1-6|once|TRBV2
CASIRRENSYNSPLHF
TGTGCCAGCATTCGCAGGGAAAACTCCTATAATTCACCCCTCCACTTT
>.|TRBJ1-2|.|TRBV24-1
CATSDSYRENGYTF
TGTGCCACCAGTGATTCGTACAGGGAAAATGGCTACACCTTC
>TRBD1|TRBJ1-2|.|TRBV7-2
CASSLGDRGSPYTF
TGTGCCAGCAGCCTAGGGGACAGGGGCTCCCCATACACCTTC
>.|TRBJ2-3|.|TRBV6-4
CASSVRGDTDTQYF
TGTGCCAGCAGTGTCCGCGGGGACACAGATACGCAGTATTTT
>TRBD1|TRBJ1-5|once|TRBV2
CASNVQGADQPQHF
TGTGCCAGCAATGTACAGGGGGCCGATCAGCCCCAGCATTTT
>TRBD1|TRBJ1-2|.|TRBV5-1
CASSLRVSTGGNYGYTF
TGCGCCAGCAGCTTGAGGGTTTCGACAGGGGGGAACTATGGCTACACCTTC
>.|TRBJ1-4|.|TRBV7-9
CASSLAAGNEKLFF
TGTGCCAGCAGCTTAGCGGCGGGGAATGAAAAACTGTTTTTT
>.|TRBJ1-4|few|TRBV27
CASSVGAANEKLFF
TGTGCCAGCAGTGTGGGAGCGGCTAATGAAAAACTGTTTTTT
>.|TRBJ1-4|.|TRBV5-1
CASSLAGLNEKLFF
TGCGCCAGCAGCTTGGCCGGGTTAAATGAAAAACTGTTTTTT
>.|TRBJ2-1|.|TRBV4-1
CASSQDVDSVYNEQFF
TGCGCCAGCAGCCAAGATGTAGATTCGGTATACAATGAGCAGTTCTTC
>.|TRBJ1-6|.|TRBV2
CASSEISPSPLHF
TGTGCCAGCAGTGAAATATCCCCCTCACCCCTCCACTTT
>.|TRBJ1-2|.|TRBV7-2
CASSSKGQFKNYGYTF
TGTGCCAGCAGCTCAAAGGGACAATTTAAAAACTATGGCTACACCTTC
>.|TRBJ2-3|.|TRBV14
CASSQAGHTDTQYF
TGTGCCAGCAGCCAGGCAGGCCACACAGATACGCAGTATTTT
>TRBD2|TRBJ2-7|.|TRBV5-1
CASSSAGGNSYEQYF
TGCGCCAGCAGCTCAGCGGGGGGGAACTCCTACGAGCAGTACTTC
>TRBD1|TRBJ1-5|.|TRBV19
CACRQGPRNQPQHF
TGTGCCTGTAGACAGGGCCCGCGCAATCAGCCCCAGCATTTT
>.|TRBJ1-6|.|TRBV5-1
CASMPEGRGAPLHF
TGCGCCAGCATGCCCGAAGGTCGAGGCGCACCCCTCCACTTT
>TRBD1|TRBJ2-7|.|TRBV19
CASSFRDRDYEQYF
TGTGCCAGTAGCTTCCGGGACAGGGACTACGAGCAGTACTTC
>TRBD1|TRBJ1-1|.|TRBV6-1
CASSESPQGAIGTEAFF
TGTGCCAGCAGTGAATCTCCTCAGGGGGCCATAGGCACTGAAGCTTTCTTT
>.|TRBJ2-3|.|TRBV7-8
CASSLGQGLSTDTQYF
TGTGCCAGCAGCCTCGGGCAGGGGTTAAGCACAGATACGCAGTATTTT
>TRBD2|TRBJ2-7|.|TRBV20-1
CSASYSGGLHREQYF
TGCAGTGCTAGTTATAGCGGGGGGCTCCATCGGGAGCAGTACTTC
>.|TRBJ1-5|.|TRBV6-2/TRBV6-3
CASSRSFRDIGQPQHF
TGTGCCAGCAGCCGATCATTCAGGGATATAGGTCAGCCCCAGCATTTT
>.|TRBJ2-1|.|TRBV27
CASSGGTDNEQFF
TGTGCCAGCAGTGGAGGGACAGACAATGAGCAGTTCTTC
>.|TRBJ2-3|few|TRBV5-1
CASSLASGGTDTQYF
TGCGCCAGCAGCTTGGCCTCCGGGGGCACAGATACGCAGTATTTT
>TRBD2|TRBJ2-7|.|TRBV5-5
CASSIRTGTSGGQYEQYF
TGTGCCAGCAGCATACGGACAGGGACTAGCGGGGGGCAATACGAGCAGTACTTC
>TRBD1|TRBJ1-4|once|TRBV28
CASSLSGGSEKLFF
TGTGCCAGCAGTTTATCAGGGGGCTCGGAAAAACTGTTTTTT
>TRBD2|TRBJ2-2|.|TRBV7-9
CASSLEALAGDTGELFF
TGTGCCAGCAGCTTAGAGGCACTAGCGGGGGACACCGGGGAGCTGTTTTTT
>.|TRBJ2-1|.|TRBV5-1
CASSGKRASYNEQFF
TGCGCCAGCAGCGGAAAGCGGGCCTCCTACAATGAGCAGTTCTTC
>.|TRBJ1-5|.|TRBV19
CASSIIAPGQPQHF
TGTGCCAGTAGTATTATAGCTCCCGGGCAGCCCCAGCATTTT
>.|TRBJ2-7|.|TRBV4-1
CASSQAQGYEQYF
TGCGCCAGCAGCCAGGCCCAGGGGTACGAGCAGTACTTC
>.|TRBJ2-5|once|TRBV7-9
CASSPPPRSSHAAQYF
TGTGCCAGCAGTCCCCCCCCGAGATCGAGCCACGCGGCCCAGTACTTC
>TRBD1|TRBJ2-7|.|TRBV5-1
CASRTGTATYEQYF
TGCGCCAGCAGAACCGGGACAGCGACCTACGAGCAGTACTTC
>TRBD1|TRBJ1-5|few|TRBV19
CATRGQGNQPQHF
TGTGCCACTAGAGGACAGGGAAATCAGCCCCAGCATTTT
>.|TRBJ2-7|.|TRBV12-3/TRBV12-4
CASSSGLTYEQYF
TGTGCCAGCAGTTCGGGACTCACCTACGAGCAGTACTTC
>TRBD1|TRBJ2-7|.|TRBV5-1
CASSLDRGYEQYF
TGCGCCAGCAGCTTGGACAGGGGCTACGAGCAGTACTTC
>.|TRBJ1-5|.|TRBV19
CASSIREISNQPQHF
TGTGCCAGTAGTATTCGGGAGATTAGCAATCAGCCCCAGCATTTT
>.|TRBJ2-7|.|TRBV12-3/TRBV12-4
CASSPHAADEQYF
TGTGCCAGCAGTCCCCACGCGGCTGACGAGCAGTACTTC
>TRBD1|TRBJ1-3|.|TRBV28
CASSIQGSRNTIYF
TGTGCCAGCAGTATACAGGGGAGTAGAAACACCATATATTTT
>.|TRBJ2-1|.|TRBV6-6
CASSILGPNEQFF
TGTGCCAGCAGTATACTAGGACCTAATGAGCAGTTCTTC
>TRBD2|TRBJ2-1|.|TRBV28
CASRLGGSRTNEQFF
TGTGCCAGCAGGCTGGGGGGGAGCCGAACCAATGAGCAGTTCTTC
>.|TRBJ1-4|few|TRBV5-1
CASSLGTEGEKLFF
TGCGCCAGCAGCTTGGGGACAGAAGGTGAAAAACTGTTTTTT
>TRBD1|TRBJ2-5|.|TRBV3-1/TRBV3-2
CASSQDLSGGRETQYF
TGTGCCAGCAGCCAAGATTTATCAGGGGGCCGGGAGACCCAGTACTTC
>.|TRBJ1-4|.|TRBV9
CASSAGPRDTNEKLFF
TGTGCCAGCAGCGCGGGTCCACGGGACACAAATGAAAAACTGTTTTTT
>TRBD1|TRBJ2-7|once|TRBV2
CASRTGQAPSLSYEQYF
TGTGCCAGCAGGACGGGACAGGCTCCTTCATTAAGCTACGAGCAGTACTTC
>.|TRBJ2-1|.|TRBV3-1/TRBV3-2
CASSDRDSRQFF
TGTGCCAGCAGCGACCGGGACTCAAGGCAGTTCTTC
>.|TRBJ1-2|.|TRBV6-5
CASSPRGKTDGYTF
TGTGCCAGCAGTCCCCGGGGGAAGACGGATGGCTACACCTTC
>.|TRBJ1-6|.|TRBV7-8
CASSSLPQGRSDSPLHF
TGTGCCAGCAGCTCGCTGCCTCAGGGGAGAAGTGACTCACCCCTCCACTTT
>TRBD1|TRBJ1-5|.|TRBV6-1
CASSEALGDREGQPQHF
TGTGCCAGCAGTGAAGCGTTAGGGGACAGGGAGGGTCAGCCCCAGCATTTT
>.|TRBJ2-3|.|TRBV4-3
CASSQDERTQYF
TGCGCCAGCAGCCAAGATGAGAGGACGCAGTATTTT
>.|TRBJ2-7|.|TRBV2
CASRALVRVGEQYF
TGTGCCAGCAGGGCCCTTGTCAGGGTCGGCGAGCAGTACTTC
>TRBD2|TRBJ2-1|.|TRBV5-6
CASIIAGINNEQFF
TGTGCCAGCATAATAGCGGGTATCAACAATGAGCAGTTCTTC